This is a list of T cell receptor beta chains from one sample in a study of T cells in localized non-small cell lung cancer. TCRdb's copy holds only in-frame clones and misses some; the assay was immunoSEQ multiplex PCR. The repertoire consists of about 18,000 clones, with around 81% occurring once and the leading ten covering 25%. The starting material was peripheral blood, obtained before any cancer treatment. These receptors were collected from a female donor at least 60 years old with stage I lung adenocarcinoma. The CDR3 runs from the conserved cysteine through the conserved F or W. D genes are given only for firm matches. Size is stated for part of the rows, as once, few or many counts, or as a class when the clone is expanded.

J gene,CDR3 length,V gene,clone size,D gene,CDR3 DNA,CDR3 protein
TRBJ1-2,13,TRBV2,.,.,TGTGCCAGCAGCAATCGGGTAAACTATGGCTACACCTTC,CASSNRVNYGYTF
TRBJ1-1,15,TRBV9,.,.,TGTGCCAGCTCACAGGCAGGGTGGGGGAACACTGAAGCTTTCTTT,CASSQAGWGNTEAFF
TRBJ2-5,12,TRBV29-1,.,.,TGCAGCGTTCGGGGTGGAGGTGAGACCCAGTACTTC,CSVRGGGETQYF
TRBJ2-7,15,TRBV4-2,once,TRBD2,TGTGCCAGCAGCCTCGGGACTAGGAGAGCCTACGAGCAGTACTTC,CASSLGTRRAYEQYF
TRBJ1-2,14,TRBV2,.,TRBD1,TGTGCCAGCAGTGAAGGGACAGGGGGGTTGCGCTACACCTTC,CASSEGTGGLRYTF
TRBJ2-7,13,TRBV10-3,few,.,TGTGCCATCAGTGTTGGGGCTCTCTACGAGCAGTACTTC,CAISVGALYEQYF
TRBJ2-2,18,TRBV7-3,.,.,TGTGCCAGCAGCCCGCTCGGGGCCCATATGGGGAACACCGGGGAGCTGTTTTTT,CASSPLGAHMGNTGELFF
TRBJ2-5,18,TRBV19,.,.,TGTGCCAGTAGTATATATCCCTCGGACGGACCCGACCAAGAGACCCAGTACTTC,CASSIYPSDGPDQETQYF
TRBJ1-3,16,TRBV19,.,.,TGTGCCAGTAGTACCGCCGGGGTTTGGGGAGGAAACACCATATATTTT,CASSTAGVWGGNTIYF
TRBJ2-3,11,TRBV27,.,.,TGTGCCAGCAGAAACACAGATACGCAGTATTTT,CASRNTDTQYF
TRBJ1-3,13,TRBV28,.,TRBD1,TGTGCCAGTAACAGGGGGACTGGAAACACCATATATTTT,CASNRGTGNTIYF
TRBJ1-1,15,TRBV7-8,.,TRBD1,TGTGCCAGCAGCACGGGACAGGGGTGGGACACTGAAGCTTTCTTT,CASSTGQGWDTEAFF
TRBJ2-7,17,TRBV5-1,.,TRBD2,TGCGCCAGCAGCCAACCTAGCGGGGGGGAATACTCCTACGAGCAGTACTTC,CASSQPSGGEYSYEQYF
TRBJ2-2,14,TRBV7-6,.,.,TGTGCCAGCAGCTTAGTTCCGGGTAGCGGGGAGCTGTTTTTT,CASSLVPGSGELFF
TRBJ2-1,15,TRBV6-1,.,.,TGTGCCAGCAGTAAAGCCCCGGGACCGCAAATTGAGCAGTTCTTC,CASSKAPGPQIEQFF
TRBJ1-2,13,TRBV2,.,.,TGTGCCAGCAGAAACGACGTTAGCTATGGCTACACCTTC,CASRNDVSYGYTF
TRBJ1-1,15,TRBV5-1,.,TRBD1,TGCGCCAGCAGCTTATTACAGGGGGTAGGTACTGAAGCTTTCTTT,CASSLLQGVGTEAFF
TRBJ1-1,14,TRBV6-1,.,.,TGTGCCAGCAGTGCGGAAGGGGCTTTAACTGAAGCTTTCTTT,CASSAEGALTEAFF
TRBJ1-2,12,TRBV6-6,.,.,TGTGCCAGCAGCCGAAAGGGGGGTGGCTACACCTTC,CASSRKGGGYTF
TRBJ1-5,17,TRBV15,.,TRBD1,TGTGCCACCAGCAGAGATACGGGCACAGGGGGCGGCCAGCCCCAGCATTTT,CATSRDTGTGGGQPQHF
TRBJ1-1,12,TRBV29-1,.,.,TGCAGCGTTCAGGTTAGTTCGGTAGAAGCTTTCTTT,CSVQVSSVEAFF
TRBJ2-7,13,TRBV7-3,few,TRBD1,TGTGCCAGCAGCTCCGACAGGGGGCAGTTGGAGTACTTC,CASSSDRGQLEYF
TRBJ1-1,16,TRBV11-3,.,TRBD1,TGTGCCAGCAGCCCCGGACAGGGGGCCGGTGGTACTGAAGCTTTCTTT,CASSPGQGAGGTEAFF
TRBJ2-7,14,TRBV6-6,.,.,TGTGCCAGCAGTTACGAGGGAACCTCCTACGAGCAGTACTTC,CASSYEGTSYEQYF
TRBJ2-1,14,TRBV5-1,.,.,TGCGCCAGCAGCTTGCGTGTTAGTTTCGATGAGCAGTTCTTC,CASSLRVSFDEQFF
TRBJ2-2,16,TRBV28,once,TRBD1,TGTGCCAGCAGTTTATACAGGGGGGCCGGCACCGGGGAGCTGTTTTTT,CASSLYRGAGTGELFF
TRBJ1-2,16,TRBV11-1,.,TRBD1,TGTGCCAGCAGCTTTAACAGGGGAAGAGGGGGCTATGGCTACACCTTC,CASSFNRGRGGYGYTF
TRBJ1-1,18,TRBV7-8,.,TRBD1,TGTGCCAGCAGCTTAGGACAGGGGAACGCTGGGAAGGGCACTGAAGCTTTCTTT,CASSLGQGNAGKGTEAFF
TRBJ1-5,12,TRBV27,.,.,TGTGCCAGCAGAAAGGGGAATCAGCCCCAGCATTTT,CASRKGNQPQHF
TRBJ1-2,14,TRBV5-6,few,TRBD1,TGTGCCAGCAGCTTGGGGGGACAGGGTGAAGGCTACACCTTC,CASSLGGQGEGYTF
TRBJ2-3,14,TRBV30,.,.,TGTGCCTGGAGTGTATCTAGGCTAACAGATACGCAGTATTTT,CAWSVSRLTDTQYF
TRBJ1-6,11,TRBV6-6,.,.,TGTGCCAGCGGGACCCGGACACCCCTCCACTTT,CASGTRTPLHF
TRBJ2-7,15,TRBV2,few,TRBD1,TGTGCCAGCAGTGGCAGGGGGAGAGACTCCTACGAGCAGTACTTC,CASSGRGRDSYEQYF
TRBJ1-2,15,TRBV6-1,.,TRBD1,TGTGCCAGCAGTAACCGGGACAGGGGGCTGGGAGGCTACACCTTC,CASSNRDRGLGGYTF
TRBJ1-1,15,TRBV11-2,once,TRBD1,TGTGCCAGCAGCACACAGGGGGCCGCGAACACTGAAGCTTTCTTT,CASSTQGAANTEAFF
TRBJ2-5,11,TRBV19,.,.,TGTGCCAGTAGTATTATGGAGACCCAGTACTTC,CASSIMETQYF
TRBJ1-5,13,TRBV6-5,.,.,TGTGCCAGCAGTTACGACGGCAATCAGCCCCAGCATTTT,CASSYDGNQPQHF
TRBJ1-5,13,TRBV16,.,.,TGTGCCAGCAGCCGAACATATGAGCAGCCCCAGCATTTT,CASSRTYEQPQHF
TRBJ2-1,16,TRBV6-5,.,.,TGTGCCAGCAGTTACTTTGGACAGAGCTCCTACAATGAGCAGTTCTTC,CASSYFGQSSYNEQFF
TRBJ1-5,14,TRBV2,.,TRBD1,TGTGCCAGCGTTGAACAGGGGGCGCATCAGCCCCAGCATTTT,CASVEQGAHQPQHF
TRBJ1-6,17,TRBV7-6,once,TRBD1,TGTGCCAGCAGCGAGAACCGACAGGGAAGGGCCCATTCACCCCTCCACTTT,CASSENRQGRAHSPLHF
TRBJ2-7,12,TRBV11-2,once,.,TGTGCCAGCAGCTCTCAGATCTACGAGCAGTACTTC,CASSSQIYEQYF
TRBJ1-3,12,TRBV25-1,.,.,TGTGCCAGCACTAGCTCTGGAAACACCATATATTTT,CASTSSGNTIYF
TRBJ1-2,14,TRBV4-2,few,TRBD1,TGTGCCAGCAGCCAAGACAGGGGGCGGTATGGCTACACCTTC,CASSQDRGRYGYTF
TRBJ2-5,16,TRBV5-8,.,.,TGTGCCAGCAGCCCTGGAGGACAGACGATTCAAGAGACCCAGTACTTC,CASSPGGQTIQETQYF
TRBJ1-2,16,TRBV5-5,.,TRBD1,TGTGCCAGCAGCTCTCAGGACAGGGGCTACCAGTATGGCTACACCTTC,CASSSQDRGYQYGYTF
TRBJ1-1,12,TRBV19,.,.,TGTGCCAGTAGTCTTCAGAACACTGAAGCTTTCTTT,CASSLQNTEAFF
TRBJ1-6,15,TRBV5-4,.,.,TGTGCCAGCAGCTTGGAGTGGACAGCCAATTCACCCCTCCACTTT,CASSLEWTANSPLHF
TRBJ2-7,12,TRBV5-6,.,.,TGTGCCACGGGGACGAACGCCTACGAGCAGTACTTC,CATGTNAYEQYF
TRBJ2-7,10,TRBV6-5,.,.,TGTGCCGGCGGGTTTGAAGAGCAGTACTTC,CAGGFEEQYF